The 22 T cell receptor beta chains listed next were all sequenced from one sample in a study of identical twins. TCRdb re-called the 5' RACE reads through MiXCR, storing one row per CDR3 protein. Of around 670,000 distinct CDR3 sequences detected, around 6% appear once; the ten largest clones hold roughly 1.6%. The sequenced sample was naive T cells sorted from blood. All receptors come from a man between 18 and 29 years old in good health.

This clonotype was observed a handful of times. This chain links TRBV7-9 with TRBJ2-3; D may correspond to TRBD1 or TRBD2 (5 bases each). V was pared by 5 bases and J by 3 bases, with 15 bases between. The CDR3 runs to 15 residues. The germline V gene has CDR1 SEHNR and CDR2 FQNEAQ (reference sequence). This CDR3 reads CASSPGAGETDTQYF. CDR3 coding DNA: TGTGCCAGCAGCCCCGGGGCGGGTGAAACAGATACGCAGTATTTT. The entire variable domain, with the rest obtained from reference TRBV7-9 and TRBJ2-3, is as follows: DTGVSQNPRHKITKRGQNVTFRCDPISEHNRLYWYRQTLGQGPEFLTYFQNEAQLEKSRLLSDRFSAERPKGSFSTLEIQRTEQGDSAMYLCASSPGAGETDTQYFGPGTRLTVL.

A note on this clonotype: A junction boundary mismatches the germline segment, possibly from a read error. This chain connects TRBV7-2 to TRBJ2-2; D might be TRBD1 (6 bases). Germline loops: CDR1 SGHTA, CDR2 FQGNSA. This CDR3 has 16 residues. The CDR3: CASSLGDRLNTGELFF. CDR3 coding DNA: TGTGCCAGCAGTTTAGGCGACAGGTTAAACACCGGGGAGCTGTTTTTT. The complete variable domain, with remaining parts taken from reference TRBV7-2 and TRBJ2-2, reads GAGVSQSPSNKVTEKGKDVELRCDPISGHTALYWYRQSLGQGLEFLIYFQGNSAPDKSGLPSDRFSAERTGGSVSTLTIQRTQQEDSAVYLCASSLGDRLNTGELFFGEGSRLTVL.

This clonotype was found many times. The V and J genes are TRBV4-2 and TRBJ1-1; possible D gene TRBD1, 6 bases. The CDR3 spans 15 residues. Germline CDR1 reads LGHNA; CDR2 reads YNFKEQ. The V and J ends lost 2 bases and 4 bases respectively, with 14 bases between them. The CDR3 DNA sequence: TGTGCCAGCAGCCAATCATCAGGGGAGAGCACTGAAGCTTTCTTT. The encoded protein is CASSQSSGESTEAFF.

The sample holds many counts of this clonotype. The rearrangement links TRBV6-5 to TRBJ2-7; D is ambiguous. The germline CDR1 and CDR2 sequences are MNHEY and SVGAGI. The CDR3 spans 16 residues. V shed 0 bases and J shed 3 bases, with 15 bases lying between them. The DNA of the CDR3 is TGTGCCAGCAGTTACTCGCGGTGTCCAAGAAACTACGAGCAGTACGTC. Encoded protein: CASSYSRCPRNYEQYV.

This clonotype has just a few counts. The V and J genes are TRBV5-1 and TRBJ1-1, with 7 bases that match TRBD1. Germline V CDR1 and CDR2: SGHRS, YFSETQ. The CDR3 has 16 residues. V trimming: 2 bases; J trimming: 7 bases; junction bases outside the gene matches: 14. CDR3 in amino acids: CASSLNPTGNYVEAFF. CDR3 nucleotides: TGCGCCAGCAGCTTAAACCCGACAGGGAATTATGTTGAAGCTTTCTTT.

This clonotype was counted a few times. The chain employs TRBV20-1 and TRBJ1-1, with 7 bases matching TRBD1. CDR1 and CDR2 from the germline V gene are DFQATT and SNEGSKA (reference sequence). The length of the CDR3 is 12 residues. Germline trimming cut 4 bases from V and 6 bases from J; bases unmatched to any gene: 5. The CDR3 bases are TGCAGTGCTACGACAGGGATGCCTGAAGCTTTCTTT. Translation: CSATTGMPEAFF.

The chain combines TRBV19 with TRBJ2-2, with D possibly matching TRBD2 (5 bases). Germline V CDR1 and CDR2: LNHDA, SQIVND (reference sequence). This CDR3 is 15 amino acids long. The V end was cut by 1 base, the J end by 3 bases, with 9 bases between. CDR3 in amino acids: CASSIAGKYTGELFF. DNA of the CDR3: TGTGCCAGTAGTATAGCGGGAAAGTACACCGGGGAGCTGTTTTTT.

The CDR3 region has the DNA TGTGCCAGCAGCTCGGGACCGATCAATCAGCCCCAGCATTTT. Protein sequence: CASSSGPINQPQHF. The V gene is TRBV7-2, the J gene TRBJ1-5, with D perhaps TRBD1 (5 bases). The CDR3 is 14 residues long. The germline V gene has CDR1 SGHTA and CDR2 FQGNSA. Deletions cut 4 bases from V and 3 bases from J, with 10 bases between.

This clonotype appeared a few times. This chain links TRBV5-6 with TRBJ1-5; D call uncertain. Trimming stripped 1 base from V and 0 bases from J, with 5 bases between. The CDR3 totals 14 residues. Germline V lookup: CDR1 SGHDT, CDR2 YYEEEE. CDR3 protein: CASSLRYSNQPQHF. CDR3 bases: TGTGCCAGCAGCTTGCGATATAGCAATCAGCCCCAGCATTTT.

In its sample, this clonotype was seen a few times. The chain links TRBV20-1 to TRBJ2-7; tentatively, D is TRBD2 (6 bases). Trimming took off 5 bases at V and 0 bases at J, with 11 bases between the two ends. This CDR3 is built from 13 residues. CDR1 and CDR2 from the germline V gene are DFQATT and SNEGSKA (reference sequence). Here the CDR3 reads CSAGGRTSYEQYV. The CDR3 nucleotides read TGCAGTGCTGGTGGGAGGACCTCCTACGAGCAGTACGTC.

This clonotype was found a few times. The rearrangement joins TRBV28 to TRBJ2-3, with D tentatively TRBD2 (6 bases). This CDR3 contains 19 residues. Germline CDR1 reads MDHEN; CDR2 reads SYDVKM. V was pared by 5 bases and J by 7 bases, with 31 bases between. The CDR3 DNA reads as TGTGCCAGCAGTCTTTTACTAGGGGAGGATACCGGTACCCTTCATACGCAGTATTTT. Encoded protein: CASSLLLGEDTGTLHTQYF.

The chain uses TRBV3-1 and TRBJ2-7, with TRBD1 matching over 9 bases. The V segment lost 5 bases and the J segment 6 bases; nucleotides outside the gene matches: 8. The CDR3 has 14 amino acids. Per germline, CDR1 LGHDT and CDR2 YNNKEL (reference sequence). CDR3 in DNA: TGTGCCAGCAGCACCCACAGGGGGCGCGCCGAGCAGTACTTC. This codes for CASSTHRGRAEQYF.

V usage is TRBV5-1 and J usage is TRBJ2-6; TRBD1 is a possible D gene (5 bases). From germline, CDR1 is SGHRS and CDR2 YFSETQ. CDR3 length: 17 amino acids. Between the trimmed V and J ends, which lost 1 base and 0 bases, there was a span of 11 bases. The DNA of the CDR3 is TGCGCCAGCAGCTTGAGACAGACCAACTCTGGGGCCAACGTCCTGACTTTC. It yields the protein CASSLRQTNSGANVLTF.

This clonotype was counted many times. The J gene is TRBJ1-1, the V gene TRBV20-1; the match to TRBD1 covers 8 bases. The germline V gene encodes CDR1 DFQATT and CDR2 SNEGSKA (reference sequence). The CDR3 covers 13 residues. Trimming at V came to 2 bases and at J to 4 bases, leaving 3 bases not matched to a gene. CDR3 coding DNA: TGCAGTGCTAGACGAACAGGGGGCACTGAAGCTTTCTTT. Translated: CSARRTGGTEAFF.

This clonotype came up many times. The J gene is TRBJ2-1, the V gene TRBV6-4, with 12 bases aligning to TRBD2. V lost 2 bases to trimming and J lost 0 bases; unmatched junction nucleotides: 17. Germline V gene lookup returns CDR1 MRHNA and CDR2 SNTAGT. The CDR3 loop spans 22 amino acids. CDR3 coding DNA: TGTGCCAGCAGTGACCGGGACAAGCTAGGACTAGCGGGGCGTCGCTCCTACAATGAGCAGTTCTTC. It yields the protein CASSDRDKLGLAGRRSYNEQFF.

CDR3 nucleotide sequence: TGCGCCAGCAGCCAAGACCAGCGGGAGGGATCATACAATGAGCAGTTCTTC. Its translation is CASSQDQREGSYNEQFF. The chain links TRBV4-1 to TRBJ2-1, with 10 nucleotides matching TRBD2. The CDR3 is 17 residues long. CDR1 is MGHRA and CDR2 is YSYEKL in the germline V gene. V lost 0 bases, J lost 4 bases, and 6 bases stayed unmatched.

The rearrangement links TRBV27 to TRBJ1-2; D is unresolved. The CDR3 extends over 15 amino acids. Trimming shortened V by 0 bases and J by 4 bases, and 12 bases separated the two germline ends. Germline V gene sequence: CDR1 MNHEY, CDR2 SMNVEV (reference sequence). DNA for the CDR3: TGTGCCAGCAGTTTATCGATGGGTCCCCCCTATGGCTACACCTTC. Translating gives CASSLSMGPPYGYTF.

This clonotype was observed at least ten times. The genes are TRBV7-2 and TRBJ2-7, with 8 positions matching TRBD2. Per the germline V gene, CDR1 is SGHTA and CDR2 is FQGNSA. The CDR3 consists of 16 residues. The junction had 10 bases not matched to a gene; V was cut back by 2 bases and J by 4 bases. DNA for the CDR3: TGTGCCAGCAGCTTACAAACTAGCGGAGCAAAATACGAGCAGTACTTC. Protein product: CASSLQTSGAKYEQYF.

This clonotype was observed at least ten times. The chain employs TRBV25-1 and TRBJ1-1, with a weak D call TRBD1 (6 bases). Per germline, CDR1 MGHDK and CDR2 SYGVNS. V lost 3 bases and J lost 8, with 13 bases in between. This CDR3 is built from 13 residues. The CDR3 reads CASSDLRGTEAFF. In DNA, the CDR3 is TGTGCCAGCAGTGACCTCAGGGGCACCGAAGCTTTCTTT.

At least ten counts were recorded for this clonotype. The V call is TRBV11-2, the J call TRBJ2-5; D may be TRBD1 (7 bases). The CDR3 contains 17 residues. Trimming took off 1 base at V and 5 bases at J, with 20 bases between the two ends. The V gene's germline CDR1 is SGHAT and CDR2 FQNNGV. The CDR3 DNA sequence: TGTGCCAGCAGCTTAGGAAGGGGGCGGGAACGGTCCGAGACCCAGTACTTC. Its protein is CASSLGRGRERSETQYF.

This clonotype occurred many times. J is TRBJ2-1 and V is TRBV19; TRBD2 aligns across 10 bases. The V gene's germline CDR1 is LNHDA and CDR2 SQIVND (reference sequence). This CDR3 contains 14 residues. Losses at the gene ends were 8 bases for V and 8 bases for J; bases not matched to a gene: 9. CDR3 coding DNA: TGTGCCAGTGAGGTGGCTAGCGGGAGTGATGAGCAGTTCTTC. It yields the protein CASEVASGSDEQFF.

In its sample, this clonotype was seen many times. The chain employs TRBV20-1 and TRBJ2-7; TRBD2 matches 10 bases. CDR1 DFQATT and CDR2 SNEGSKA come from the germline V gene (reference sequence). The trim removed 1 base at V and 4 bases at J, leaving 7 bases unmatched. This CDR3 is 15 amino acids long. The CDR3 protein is CSARGLAGSGYEQYF. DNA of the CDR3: TGCAGTGCTAGAGGACTAGCGGGTTCTGGGTACGAGCAGTACTTC.